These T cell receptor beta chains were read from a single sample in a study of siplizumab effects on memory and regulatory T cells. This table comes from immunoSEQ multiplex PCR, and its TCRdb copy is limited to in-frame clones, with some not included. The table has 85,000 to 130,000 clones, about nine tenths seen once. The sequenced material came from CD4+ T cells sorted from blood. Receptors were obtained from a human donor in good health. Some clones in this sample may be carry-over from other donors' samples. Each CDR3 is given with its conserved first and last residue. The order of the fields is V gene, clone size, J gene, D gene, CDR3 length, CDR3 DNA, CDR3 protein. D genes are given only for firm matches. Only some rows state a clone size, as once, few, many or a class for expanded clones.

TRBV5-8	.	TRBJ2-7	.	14	TGTGCCAGCAGCTTGAGGGGGGGATCCTACGAGCAGTACTTC	CASSLRGGSYEQYF
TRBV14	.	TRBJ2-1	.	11	TGTGCCAGCAGCCAGAGCAATGAGCAGTTCTTC	CASSQSNEQFF
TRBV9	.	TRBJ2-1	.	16	TGTGCCAGCAGCACAAGAGGGGGGGACTACCCCCTTGAGCAGTTCTTC	CASSTRGGDYPLEQFF
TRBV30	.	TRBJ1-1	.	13	TGTGCCTGGATTCCCCAGGGGCAGGGTGAAGCTTTCTTT	CAWIPQGQGEAFF
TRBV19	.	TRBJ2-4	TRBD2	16	TGTGCCAGTAGTATAAGGGCTAGCGGGAGTACACACATTCAGTACTTC	CASSIRASGSTHIQYF
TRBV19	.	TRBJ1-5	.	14	TGTGCCAGTAGTATTCGCAAGGACAATCAGCCCCAGCATTTT	CASSIRKDNQPQHF
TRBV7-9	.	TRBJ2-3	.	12	TGTGCCAGCAGCCGACACACAGATACGCAGTATTTT	CASSRHTDTQYF
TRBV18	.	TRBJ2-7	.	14	TGTGCCAGCTCACCAGCCGGCCCGGACTACGAGCAGTACTTC	CASSPAGPDYEQYF
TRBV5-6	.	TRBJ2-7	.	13	TGTGCCAGCAGCCGTACCACAGGATACGAGCAGTACTTC	CASSRTTGYEQYF
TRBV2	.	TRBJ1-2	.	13	TGTGCCAGCAGTGAGGTCGTTAACTATGGCTACACCTTC	CASSEVVNYGYTF
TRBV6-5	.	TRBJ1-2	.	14	TGTGCCAGCACCTTAGGTCAGCCAGGCTATGGCTACACCTTC	CASTLGQPGYGYTF
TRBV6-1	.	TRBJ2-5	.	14	TGTGCCAGCAGTGAAGGAGTAGTCCAAGAGACCCAGTACTTC	CASSEGVVQETQYF
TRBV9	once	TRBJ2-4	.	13	TGTGCCAGCAGCGCCCAGGGGGGAAACATTCAGTACTTC	CASSAQGGNIQYF
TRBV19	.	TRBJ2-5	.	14	TGTGCCAGTATCGGACAGAATGGTAAAGAGACCCAGTACTTC	CASIGQNGKETQYF
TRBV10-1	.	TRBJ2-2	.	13	TGCGCCAGCAGTCAAGTAGAAACCGGGGAGCTGTTTTTT	CASSQVETGELFF
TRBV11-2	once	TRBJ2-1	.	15	TGTGCCAGCAGCTTAGAGGGGGGTGTGATCGATGAGCAGTTCTTC	CASSLEGGVIDEQFF
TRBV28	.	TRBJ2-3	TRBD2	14	TGTGCCAGCCGTCGGGGGGGTAGCACAGATACGCAGTATTTT	CASRRGGSTDTQYF
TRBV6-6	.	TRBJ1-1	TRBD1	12	TGTGCCAGCAGTGGGGGGGACAGGGAGGCTTTCTTT	CASSGGDREAFF
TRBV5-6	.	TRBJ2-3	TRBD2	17	TGTGCCAGCAGCTTGGTTAGCGGGAGGGGCGACACAGATACGCAGTATTTT	CASSLVSGRGDTDTQYF
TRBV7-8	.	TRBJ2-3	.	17	TGTGCCAGCAGCTTTACGGGTTTATCCGGGAATATAGATACGCAGTATTTT	CASSFTGLSGNIDTQYF
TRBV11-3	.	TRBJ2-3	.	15	TGTGCCAGCAGCTCCAGACAGGCTAGCACAGATACGCAGTATTTT	CASSSRQASTDTQYF
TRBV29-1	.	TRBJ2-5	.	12	TGCAGCGTTGATGGTCGTCAAGAGACCCAGTACTTC	CSVDGRQETQYF
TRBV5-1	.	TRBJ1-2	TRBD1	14	TGCGCCAGCAGCACGAGGCAGGGGGCTCACGGCTACACCTTC	CASSTRQGAHGYTF
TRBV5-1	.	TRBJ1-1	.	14	TGCGCCAGCAGTCAGCCAAACAGGGATACTGAAGCTTTCTTT	CASSQPNRDTEAFF
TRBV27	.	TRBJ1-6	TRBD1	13	TGTGCCAGCAGTTCCAGACAGGGGACACCCCTCCACTTT	CASSSRQGTPLHF
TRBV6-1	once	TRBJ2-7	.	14	TGTGCCAGCAGTGGTCGACTCCGCCGGTTGGAGCAGTACTTC	CASSGRLRRLEQYF
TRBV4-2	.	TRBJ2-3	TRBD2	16	TGTGCCAGCAGCCAACGACTAGCGGGAGGGGCAGATACGCAGTATTTT	CASSQRLAGGADTQYF
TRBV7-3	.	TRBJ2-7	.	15	TGTGCCAGCAGCCGGTCGAGCGACCCGGACCACGAGCAGTACTTC	CASSRSSDPDHEQYF